The 27 T cell receptor beta chains reported below all come from one sample, sequenced in a study of blood T cells in healthy people across ages. Using a J-beta primer mix together with a sample-barcoded 5' primer, a second PCR was run for roughly 7 to 11 cycles. Via MiXCR, TCRdb re-called the 5' RACE reads, giving one row per CDR3 protein. The sample includes approximately 780,000 distinct CDR3 sequences, 20% to 30% of them seen just once. These sequences were also reported in another study, on T cells of mothers and their children.

Material for sequencing was blood. The receptors were sampled from a boy younger than 18 in good health.

This clonotype has a handful of counts. The genes are TRBV6-5 and TRBJ2-5, with D unclear. Germline V gene data show CDR1 as MNHEY and CDR2 as SVGAGI. The CDR3 spans 14 residues. V was trimmed by 5 bases and J by 0 bases, leaving 10 bases between them. The CDR3: CASSPTLYQETQYF. CDR3 nucleotides: TGTGCCAGCAGTCCGACCCTGTACCAAGAGACCCAGTACTTC.

In this sample, this clonotype turned up a few times. The V call is TRBV20-1, the J call TRBJ1-1, with D uncertain. The germline V and J ends were trimmed by 3 bases and 2 bases, with 13 bases remaining between them. CDR1 is DFQATT and CDR2 is SNEGSKA in the germline V gene (reference sequence). This CDR3 has 14 residues. CDR3 sequence (DNA): TGCAGTGCTAGCCTTTTTGGGAGTAACACTGAAGCTTTCTTT. Protein: CSASLFGSNTEAFF.

V and J are TRBV12-3 or TRBV12-4 and TRBJ1-1, with 8 positions matching TRBD1. J gave up 3 bases and V 5 bases, and 8 bases lay outside the gene matches. The CDR3 extends over 15 amino acids. CDR3 loop: CASSVLRGHDTEAFF. The CDR3 DNA sequence: TGTGCCAGCAGTGTCCTCAGGGGGCATGACACTGAAGCTTTCTTT.

The rearrangement uses TRBV20-1 and TRBJ2-1; 11 nucleotides match TRBD2. CDR1 is DFQATT and CDR2 is SNEGSKA in the germline V gene (reference sequence). The V gene end was trimmed by 4 bases and the J gene end by 5 bases; junction bases not matched to a gene: 7. The CDR3 has 15 amino acids. CDR3 bases: TGCAGTGCTATCAAGACTAGCGGGGCCGACAATGAGCAGTTCTTC. Its protein product is CSAIKTSGADNEQFF.

The chain couples TRBV2 to TRBJ2-2, with 12 bases fitting TRBD2. CDR3 length: 16 residues. After removal of 6 bases from V and 3 bases from J, the junction contained 5 bases not matched to a gene. CDR1 and CDR2 from the germline V gene are SNHLY and FYNNEI. CDR3 DNA: TGTGCCAGCAGCTCGACTAGCGGGGGATACACCGGGGAGCTGTTTTTT. Protein product: CASSSTSGGYTGELFF. Based on the CDR3 plus reference TRBV2 and TRBJ2-2, the full variable domain is EPEVTQTPSHQVTQMGQEVILRCVPISNHLYFYWYRQILGQKVEFLVSFYNNEISEKSEIFDDQFSVERPDGSNFTLKIRSTKLEDSAMYFCASSSTSGGYTGELFFGEGSRLTVL.

This clonotype was observed a handful of times. The J gene is TRBJ1-2, the V gene TRBV7-9; tentative D call: TRBD1 (5 bases). V shed 1 base and J shed 7 bases, with 10 bases lying between them. Germline V lookup: CDR1 SEHNR, CDR2 FQNEAQ (reference sequence). The CDR3 has 13 residues. The CDR3 coding sequence is TGTGCCAGCAGCTTAGGCGGGGCGGCTGGCTACACCTTC. Encoded protein: CASSLGGAAGYTF.

The chain couples TRBV20-1 to TRBJ2-5; D might be TRBD1 (6 bases). With 6 bases removed from V and 2 bases from J, the gap between germline ends came to 10 bases. The V gene's germline CDR1 is DFQATT and CDR2 SNEGSKA (reference sequence). This CDR3 has 12 residues. The DNA for the CDR3 is TGCAGTGCCTGGGACATACAAGAGACCCAGTACTTC. Amino acid sequence: CSAWDIQETQYF.

The chain links TRBV4-1 to TRBJ2-2; D possibly matches TRBD1 or TRBD2 (7 bases each). Per the germline V gene, CDR1 is MGHRA and CDR2 is YSYEKL. Trimming shortened V by 4 bases and J by 0 bases, and 15 bases separated the two germline ends. The CDR3 contains 17 residues. CDR3 nucleotide sequence: TGCGCCAGCAGCCCCCAGGGGGGGGCAGCGAACACCGGGGAGCTGTTTTTT. Translating it yields CASSPQGGAANTGELFF.

V gene TRBV27 combines with J gene TRBJ2-2; D is ambiguous. This CDR3 contains 15 residues. The germline V and J ends were trimmed by 4 bases and 4 bases, with 13 bases remaining between them. Germline V gene lookup returns CDR1 MNHEY and CDR2 SMNVEV (reference sequence). CDR3 bases: TGTGCCAGCAGTTCGGACCAGATAAGCACCGGGGAGCTGTTTTTT. Translation: CASSSDQISTGELFF.

This clonotype was recorded a few times. The chain is built from TRBV11-2 and TRBJ2-7, with 9 bases matching TRBD1. After removal of 3 bases from V and 4 bases from J, the junction contained 7 bases not matched to a gene. The CDR3 runs to 15 residues. Per the germline V gene, CDR1 is SGHAT and CDR2 is FQNNGV. The CDR3 spells CASSLDGTGLYEQYF. The CDR3 DNA follows: TGTGCCAGCAGCTTGGACGGGACAGGGCTGTACGAGCAGTACTTC.

In its sample, this clonotype was seen a few times. CDR3 loop: CASRGNMNTEAFF. In DNA, the CDR3 is TGCGCCAGCAGAGGGAACATGAACACTGAAGCTTTCTTT. The chain links TRBV5-1 to TRBJ1-1; D not resolved. CDR1 and CDR2 from the germline V gene are SGHRS and YFSETQ. V was trimmed by 5 bases and J by 0 bases, leaving 8 bases between them. The CDR3 runs 13 residues.

Comment on this clonotype: This may arise from a read error, as a much more abundant clone is one base away. This chain uses TRBV9 with TRBJ2-1; perhaps TRBD1 as D (6 bases). Near its end, the DNA agrees better with TRBJ2-5, so the J call may be wrong. This CDR3 has 15 amino acids. Germline lookup yields CDR1 SGDLS and CDR2 YYNGEE. The CDR3 DNA sequence: TGTGCCGGCAGCGCGAACGCAGGGGCCTGGGAGACCCAGTACTTC. Translation gives CAGSANAGAWETQYF.

This clonotype was observed a handful of times. The chain has TRBV2 and TRBJ2-5, with D tentatively TRBD2 (5 bases). There are 11 residues in the CDR3. The ends were cut back, 3 bases at V and 11 bases at J, with 10 bases in the middle. Per the germline V gene, CDR1 is SNHLY and CDR2 is FYNNEI. This CDR3 is CASSEVRTQYF. For the CDR3, the DNA is TGTGCCAGCAGTGAGGTCAGGACTCAGTACTTC.

The CDR3 DNA reads TGTGCCAGCTCGCCCGGGAGAAGGGCTTACGAGCAGTACTTC. Encoded protein: CASSPGRRAYEQYF. The chain employs TRBV18 and TRBJ2-7; a weak D match, TRBD2 (6 bases). V lost 6 bases and J lost 4, with 16 bases in between. Germline values: CDR1 KGHSH, CDR2 LQKENI. CDR3 length: 14 amino acids.

This chain links TRBV30 with TRBJ2-5; 8 positions agree with TRBD2. This CDR3 is 14 amino acids long. The V gene's germline CDR1 is GTSNPN and CDR2 SVGIG (reference sequence). Losses at the gene ends were 3 bases for V and 5 bases for J; bases not matched to a gene: 8. This CDR3 reads CAWRDTGGLETQYF. In DNA, the CDR3 is TGTGCCTGGAGAGACACGGGAGGGTTGGAGACCCAGTACTTC.

This clonotype appeared a few times. The chain couples TRBV15 to TRBJ1-4, with D uncertain. The CDR3 extends over 18 amino acids. The germline CDR1 and CDR2 sequences are LNHNV and YYDKDF (reference sequence). Trimming stripped 0 bases from V and 3 bases from J, with 17 bases between. The CDR3 bases are TGTGCCACCAGCAGAGAACTTCTGGGCGTCGGAGCTAATGAAAAACTGTTTTTT. It yields the protein CATSRELLGVGANEKLFF.

The chain uses TRBV7-2 and TRBJ1-5; weak D call: TRBD1 (6 bases). The V and J ends lost 1 base and 5 bases respectively, with 12 bases between them. The CDR3 length is 15 residues. Germline V gene lookup returns CDR1 SGHTA and CDR2 FQGNSA. CDR3 sequence reads: CASSLVTGWDQPQHF. In DNA form, the CDR3 reads TGTGCCAGCAGCTTAGTGACAGGTTGGGATCAGCCCCAGCATTTT. The entire variable domain, with the rest obtained from reference TRBV7-2 and TRBJ1-5, is as follows: GAGVSQSPSNKVTEKGKDVELRCDPISGHTALYWYRQSLGQGLEFLIYFQGNSAPDKSGLPSDRFSAERTGGSVSTLTIQRTQQEDSAVYLCASSLVTGWDQPQHFGDGTRLSIL.

This clonotype has at least ten counts. The V and J genes are TRBV14 and TRBJ2-1; D perhaps matches TRBD1 (5 bases). V shed 2 bases and J shed 0 bases, with 11 bases lying between them. This CDR3 is 16 amino acids long. Looked up from germline, CDR1 is SGHDN and CDR2 is FVKESK. CDR3 sequence (DNA): TGTGCCAGCAGCCAAAACAGGCTAAGCTCCTACAATGAGCAGTTCTTC. This gives the protein CASSQNRLSSYNEQFF.

A few counts support this clonotype. The chain combines TRBV4-1 with TRBJ1-4, with D perhaps TRBD1 (5 bases). Germline V lookup: CDR1 MGHRA, CDR2 YSYEKL. CDR3 size: 15 residues. The V gene lost 4 bases and the J gene lost 2 bases, with 11 bases spanning the gap. The CDR3 here is CASSPRASTNEKLFF. CDR3 nucleotide sequence: TGCGCCAGCAGCCCCAGGGCCTCCACTAATGAAAAACTGTTTTTT.

The rearrangement joins TRBV5-1 to TRBJ1-1; the match to TRBD1 covers 7 bases. After removal of 2 bases from V and 4 bases from J, the junction contained 8 bases not matched to a gene. The CDR3 loop spans 15 amino acids. Per the germline V gene, CDR1 is SGHRS and CDR2 is YFSETQ. Here the CDR3 reads CASSLVSGGGTEAFF. The CDR3 region has the DNA TGCGCCAGCAGCTTAGTATCAGGGGGTGGCACTGAAGCTTTCTTT.

This clonotype has more than one count but fewer than ten. The chain recombines TRBV11-2 with TRBJ2-7; perhaps TRBD1 as D (6 bases). The CDR3 has 11 amino acids. Germline CDR1 is SGHAT and CDR2 is FQNNGV. Trimming left V 5 bases short and J 13 bases short, with 15 bases between. CDR3 in amino acids: CASSIRDTVYF. The CDR3 DNA reads as TGTGCCAGCAGCATCCGGGACACCGTTTACTTC.

V usage is TRBV12-5 and J usage is TRBJ2-7; D unclear. V lost 7 bases to trimming and J lost 2 bases, with 9 bases between them. The CDR3 spans 12 residues. The germline V gene encodes CDR1 LGHNT and CDR2 FRNRAP. CDR3 sequence (DNA): TGTGCTAGTGACGGTTCCACCTACGAGCAGTACTTC. Translated: CASDGSTYEQYF. The full variable domain, in which reference TRBV12-5 and TRBJ2-7 provide the parts outside the CDR3, is DARVTQTPRHKVTEMGQEVTMRCQPILGHNTVFWYRQTMMQGLELLAYFRNRAPLDDSGMPKDRFSAEMPDATLATLKIQPSEPRDSAVYFCASDGSTYEQYFGPGTRLTVT.

The chain uses TRBV29-1 and TRBJ2-1; 11 bases are a match to TRBD2. Trimming removed 3 bases from V and 1 base from J; junction bases left unmatched: 8. This CDR3 comprises 17 residues. Germline lookup yields CDR1 SQVTM and CDR2 ANQGSEA. The CDR3 reads CSVDGLAGGESYNEQFF. In DNA, the CDR3 is TGCAGCGTTGATGGGCTAGCGGGGGGAGAATCCTACAATGAGCAGTTCTTC.

The chain combines TRBV12-3 or TRBV12-4 with TRBJ1-4; no clear D. This CDR3 comprises 15 residues. V was shortened by 1 base and J by 1 base, with 7 bases between the two germline ends. CDR3 bases: TGTGCCAGCAGTTTAGGCGGGGTAACTAATGAAAAACTGTTTTTT. It codes for CASSLGGVTNEKLFF.

The table lists this clonotype with a few counts. The rearrangement uses TRBV5-1 and TRBJ2-3, with 7 nucleotides matching TRBD2. Germline-derived CDR1 and CDR2 are SGHRS and YFSETQ. The V segment lost 4 bases and the J segment 0 bases; nucleotides outside the gene matches: 11. This CDR3 contains 17 residues. CDR3 sequence reads: CASSPPRGGTSTDTQYF. The DNA of the CDR3 is TGCGCCAGCAGCCCCCCGAGGGGAGGGACCAGCACAGATACGCAGTATTTT. The whole variable domain, remainder taken from reference TRBV5-1 and TRBJ2-3, is KAGVTQTPRYLIKTRGQQVTLSCSPISGHRSVSWYQQTPGQGLQFLFEYFSETQRNKGNFPGRFSGRQFSNSRSEMNVSTLELGDSALYLCASSPPRGGTSTDTQYFGPGTRLTVL.

This clonotype has just a few counts. The chain is built from TRBV12-3 or TRBV12-4 and TRBJ2-1, with D maybe TRBD2 (5 bases). The CDR3 runs 13 residues. V lost 3 bases and J 8 bases, leaving 11 bases between the germline ends. In nucleotides, the CDR3 is TGTGCCAGCAGTTTGATACGGGGTCATGAGCAGTTCTTC. Protein product: CASSLIRGHEQFF.

This CDR3 is CASSSLAGYSTDTQYF. The CDR3 DNA follows: TGTGCCAGCAGTTCCCTAGCGGGGTACAGCACAGATACGCAGTATTTT. The J gene is TRBJ2-3, the V gene TRBV27; 9 bases agree with TRBD2. With V trimmed by 4 bases and J by 0 bases, 5 bases remained unmatched. The CDR3 spans 16 residues. Germline V CDR1 and CDR2: MNHEY, SMNVEV (reference sequence).